This T cell receptor beta chain was documented in a study of neurological immune-mediated disorders. Study results and caveats: HTLV-1-associated myelopathy led in TCR clonal expansion, while multiple sclerosis ranked lowest, below healthy controls.

The germline gives CDR1 MNHEY, CDR2 SVGAGI. Trimming took 1 base from V and 2 from J; bases not matched to a gene: 4. This CDR3 is 17 amino acids long. Whenever a sequencing run was performed, it yielded over 180 million TCR-beta sequences from 15-18 subjects. TCRdb reanalysed the 5' RACE reads using MiXCR and keeps one entry per CDR3 protein. Of tens of thousands of distinct CDR3 sequences in the sample, 10% were seen once. The starting material, 2 million PBMCs stored at -80 C, gave rise to the unsorted libraries. The sample holds many counts of this clonotype. Its antigen remains unidentified. This TCR came from a man aged 35-49 years in good health. Sequenced input: PBMCs. The gene calls are TRBV6-5 and TRBJ2-3; TRBD2 matches 12 bases. The CDR3 region is CASSYLGLAGFTDTQYF. The CDR3, as DNA: TGTGCCAGCAGTTACTTGGGACTAGCGGGCTTCACAGATACGCAGTATTTT.